The clone carrying this T cell receptor beta chain has only a few counts. The data were obtained in a study of blood T cells in healthy people across ages. Alongside a J-beta primer mix, a sample-barcoded 5' primer served in a second PCR lasting roughly 6 to 11 cycles. TCRdb redid the calling of the 5' RACE reads with MiXCR, one entry per CDR3 protein. The profile shows approximately 940,000 distinct CDR3 sequences, under 50% of them singletons. The trim removed 4 bases at V and 8 bases at J, leaving 6 bases unmatched. CDR1 SGHRS and CDR2 YFSETQ come from the germline V gene. The CDR3 totals 13 residues.

Sequences were obtained from blood. The origin of this receptor is a man aged 30 to 45 in good health. The chain combines TRBV5-1 with TRBJ2-1; TRBD1 matches 7 bases. CDR3 residues: CASSPTGFYEQFF. The CDR3 DNA follows: TGCGCCAGCAGCCCGACAGGGTTCTATGAGCAGTTCTTC.